The clone carrying this TCR beta chain was seen more than once but under ten times. No antigen is known for it. The source of the sample is a study of beta chain features in type 1 diabetes. Overall study context: Similarity in age, gender and cell yields was seen between patients and healthy donors.

The entirety of the isolated RNA underwent reverse transcription, so expressed TCRB transcripts were sequenced. Assay: immunoSEQ multiplex PCR; the TCRdb copy retains only in-frame clones and omits some. The sample shows more than 300,000 clones, around an eighth of them seen only once. Germline CDR1 MNHNY, CDR2 SVGAGI (reference sequence). The V and J ends lost 8 bases and 0 bases respectively, with 11 bases between them. The CDR3 covers 14 residues. General study points: A moderate, significant TCRB CDR3 shortening appeared in type 1 diabetes across four CD4+ subsets. Researchers caution that PCR might favor shorter templates, equally among patients and controls.

The sequenced material came from naive CD4+ T cells from blood. The source of this sequence is a man aged 18-30 years in good health. The chain carries TRBV6-6 and TRBJ1-3; no reliable D call. The CDR3 loop reads CASGGWSSGNTIYF. CDR3 in DNA: TGTGCCAGCGGCGGATGGAGCTCTGGAAACACCATATATTTT.